These T cell receptor beta chains were read from a single sample in a study of T cell changes during pregnancy in multiple sclerosis. The data were produced by immunoSEQ multiplex PCR, yet TCRdb's version contains in-frame clones alone and is incomplete. The data show approximately 8,500 clones, approximately 87% seen once. The specimen was CD8+ T cells from peripheral blood mononuclear cells, collected in the first trimester of pregnancy. These receptors all come from a female donor in good health, enrolled as a control in a pregnancy study. Both conserved end residues are part of each CDR3. Fields, in order: J gene, clone size, V gene, D gene, CDR3 DNA, CDR3 protein. A D gene is named only where the DNA matches it firmly. Size values are once, few and many counts, or a class for expanded clones, and some rows have none.

TRBJ2-3	-	TRBV5-4	-	TGTGCCAGCAGCTTGAATTGGGGGGACACAGATACGCAGTATTTT	CASSLNWGDTDTQYF
TRBJ2-1	-	TRBV15	-	TGTGCCACCAGCCCGAGTCGACAGTTACTTACGAATGAGCAGTTCTTC	CATSPSRQLLTNEQFF
TRBJ2-3	few	TRBV6-4	TRBD2	TGTGCCAGCAGTGTTCTAGCGGGAGAGGACACAGATACGCAGTATTTT	CASSVLAGEDTDTQYF
TRBJ2-7	-	TRBV25-1	-	TGTGCCAGCACCGAAGGGCAGGGGGGCTACGAGCAGTACTTC	CASTEGQGGYEQYF
TRBJ2-7	once	TRBV28	-	TGTGCCAGCAGTTCCCAACAGGTATCCGAGCAGTACTTC	CASSSQQVSEQYF
TRBJ2-2	once	TRBV7-9	-	TGTGCCAGCAGCTCAAGCGGTGTGGGGCGGGGCCCGAACACCGGGGAGCTGTTTTTT	CASSSSGVGRGPNTGELFF
TRBJ2-7	-	TRBV4-3	TRBD2	TGCGCCAGCAGCCGTAGGACTAGCGGGGCCTACGAGCAGTACTTC	CASSRRTSGAYEQYF
TRBJ1-5	medium-sized	TRBV4-3	-	TGCGCCAGCAGCCCGACTTGGGGGGAGGGCAATCAGCCCCAGCATTTT	CASSPTWGEGNQPQHF
TRBJ2-1	few	TRBV19	-	TGTGCCAGTAGTATAGACATCTACAATGAGCAGTTCTTC	CASSIDIYNEQFF
TRBJ1-1	once	TRBV19	-	TGTGCCAGTAGTTGGCGGGGGTTAGGGACTGAAGCTTTCTTT	CASSWRGLGTEAFF
TRBJ1-1	-	TRBV29-1	-	TGCAGCGTAGTGGGACAGAACACTGAAGCTTTCTTT	CSVVGQNTEAFF
TRBJ2-1	-	TRBV9	TRBD1	TGTGCCAGCAGCGTATTTCAGGGGGCGAATGAGCAGTTCTTC	CASSVFQGANEQFF
TRBJ2-7	-	TRBV28	TRBD1	TGTGCCAGCAGGGCGGGGACAGGGTTATACGAGCAGTACTTC	CASRAGTGLYEQYF
TRBJ1-2	-	TRBV30	TRBD1	TGTGCCTGGAGTCCCAGGACAGGGTACCTTAACTATGGCTACACCTTC	CAWSPRTGYLNYGYTF
TRBJ2-7	-	TRBV6-1	TRBD2	TGTGCCAGCAATATACTAGCGGGAGAAGACTACGAGCAGTACTTC	CASNILAGEDYEQYF
TRBJ1-2	-	TRBV9	-	TGTGCCAGCAGCGGCCTAGTAGGGGGTCGATATGGCTACACCTTC	CASSGLVGGRYGYTF
TRBJ2-4	-	TRBV6-1	-	TGTGCCAGCAGTTCCCTCGTAGCCAAAAACATTCAGTACTTC	CASSSLVAKNIQYF
TRBJ1-4	-	TRBV18	TRBD1	TGTGCCAGCTCAGCCCGGGACAGGGGGACGGTATATGAAAAACTGTTTTTT	CASSARDRGTVYEKLFF
TRBJ2-1	-	TRBV6-4	-	TGTGCCAGCAGTGACGGGAGCTCCTACAATGAGCAGTTCTTC	CASSDGSSYNEQFF
TRBJ1-6	-	TRBV5-4	-	TGTGCCAGCAGCTTGGGAAGGGGCGGAGAGTCACCCCTCCACTTT	CASSLGRGGESPLHF
TRBJ2-5	few	TRBV29-1	-	TGCAGCGAGGCCTCTTCGCAGGGGGGGACCCAGTACTTC	CSEASSQGGTQYF
TRBJ2-5	once	TRBV5-1	TRBD2	TGCGCCAGCAGCTTGTCTAGCGGGGTCCAAGAGACCCAGTACTTC	CASSLSSGVQETQYF
TRBJ1-5	-	TRBV6-1	TRBD1	TGTGCCAGCACCTGGGGGGACAGTCAGCCCCAGCATTTT	CASTWGDSQPQHF
TRBJ1-1	-	TRBV5-8	-	TGTGCCAGCAGCTTTCCCGCGAGAACTGAAGCTTTCTTT	CASSFPARTEAFF
TRBJ1-2	-	TRBV5-6	-	TGTGCCAGCTTATCTCAGGGGTCCTTCTATGGCTACACCTTC	CASLSQGSFYGYTF
TRBJ1-3	-	TRBV21-1	-	TGTGCCAGCAGCAAAAGAGACAGGGCGACTGGAAACACCATATATTTT	CASSKRDRATGNTIYF
TRBJ2-7	-	TRBV6-5	-	TGTGCCAGCTCCCTGGGGGCCTCCTCCTACGAGCAGTACTTC	CASSLGASSYEQYF
TRBJ1-5	-	TRBV5-4	TRBD1	TGTGCCAGCAGCCTGTCCCGGGACAGGGAGGCCGCCCAGCCCCAGCATTTT	CASSLSRDREAAQPQHF
TRBJ1-2	-	TRBV25-1	-	TGTGCCAGCAGCGAGAGAGACAGTAACTATGGCTACACCTTC	CASSERDSNYGYTF
TRBJ1-5	-	TRBV7-2	-	TGTGCCAGCAGCTCCCACTCGGGAGCCCATCAGCCCCAGCATTTT	CASSSHSGAHQPQHF
TRBJ1-4	-	TRBV11-2	-	TGTGCCAGCAGCTTAGGACCAGGGAATATGGAAAAACTGTTTTTT	CASSLGPGNMEKLFF
TRBJ2-1	-	TRBV9	TRBD2	TGTGCCAGCAGCGTACTAGCGGGGGAGTACAATGAGCAGTTCTTC	CASSVLAGEYNEQFF
TRBJ1-2	once	TRBV9	-	TGTGCCAGCAGCGTAGAATCAGGCTTTACTAACTATGGCTACACCTTC	CASSVESGFTNYGYTF
TRBJ2-7	-	TRBV25-1	-	TGTGCCAGCAGTGGGCAGCAGGGTTACGAGCAGTACTTC	CASSGQQGYEQYF
TRBJ2-1	-	TRBV4-3	-	TGCGCCAGCAGCCAAGGGCTAGCCTATGAGCAGTTCTTC	CASSQGLAYEQFF
TRBJ2-1	few	TRBV28	TRBD2	TGTGCCAGCAGTTTAGGGCAGCGGGGTTCCTCCTACAATGAGCAGTTCTTC	CASSLGQRGSSYNEQFF
TRBJ1-2	-	TRBV7-9	-	TGTGCCAGCAGCACCCGACAGGATGGCTACACCTTC	CASSTRQDGYTF
TRBJ1-2	-	TRBV10-3	-	TGTGCCATCAGTGAGTCGAACGCAGTAGTGTTGGAGAATGGCTACACCTTC	CAISESNAVVLENGYTF
TRBJ1-1	-	TRBV29-1	TRBD1	TGCAGCGCTAACAGGGGGCAGAACACTGAAGCTTTCTTT	CSANRGQNTEAFF
TRBJ2-1	-	TRBV6-4	TRBD2	TGTGCCAGCAGTGACTCGGGTTCGTCTAGCGGGGGGGCTGAGCAGTTCTTC	CASSDSGSSSGGAEQFF
TRBJ1-2	-	TRBV28	TRBD1	TGTGCCAGCAGTACGGGACAGGGGGCTCTTGGCTACACCTTC	CASSTGQGALGYTF
TRBJ1-2	-	TRBV10-3	-	TGTGCCATCAGTGAATCAGGGGAAGGCGTCTATGGCTACACCTTC	CAISESGEGVYGYTF
TRBJ1-4	-	TRBV5-6	TRBD1	TGTGCCAGCAGCTCTCGGACACAGGGGTTTAATGAAAAACTGTTTTTT	CASSSRTQGFNEKLFF
TRBJ2-1	-	TRBV19	TRBD2	TGTGCCAGTAGTATGGATCTCGCTAGCGGATCCTACAATGAGCAGTTCTTC	CASSMDLASGSYNEQFF
TRBJ2-2	-	TRBV2	TRBD2	TGTGCCAGCAGCTCCACTAGCGAGGCCGGGGAGCTGTTTTTT	CASSSTSEAGELFF
TRBJ2-7	-	TRBV20-1	TRBD2	TGCAGTGCTCATGGACTAGCCCAGCAGTACTTC	CSAHGLAQQYF
TRBJ1-1	-	TRBV21-1	-	TGTGCCAGCAGCCCTGGGACAGGGGTTTTGAACACTGAAGCTTTCTTT	CASSPGTGVLNTEAFF
TRBJ2-7	once	TRBV4-1	-	TGCGCCAGCAGCCAAACAGCCGTCTCGAACTACGAGCAGTACTTC	CASSQTAVSNYEQYF
TRBJ1-4	few	TRBV5-6	-	TGTGCCAGCAGCTTTCTTGCAACTAATGAAAAACTGTTTTTT	CASSFLATNEKLFF
TRBJ2-5	-	TRBV7-8	TRBD2	TGTGCCACCCGAGCGGGGCTACAAGAGACCCAGTACTTC	CATRAGLQETQYF